This T cell receptor beta chain was retrieved from a study of breast tumors, draining lymph nodes, adjacent tissues. The CDR3 totals 15 residues. The germline gives CDR1 SGHTA, CDR2 FQGNSA. V shed 3 bases and J 4 bases; nucleotides not matched to a gene: 4. This clonotype was counted at least ten times. Samples came from axillary lymph nodes draining the breast cancer. TCRdb reprocessed the multiplex PCR reads via MiXCR and lists one record per CDR3 protein. The data show over 130,000 distinct CDR3 sequences, 30% to 35% seen once. This receptor was taken from a female donor with breast cancer. Some clones in this sample may be carry-over from other donors' samples. The specimen was axillary lymph node tissue. The rearrangement joins TRBV7-2 to TRBJ2-1; 9 nucleotides match TRBD2. The CDR3 reads CASSFPSGVYNEQFF. The CDR3 DNA reads as TGTGCCAGCAGCTTTCCTAGCGGGGTTTACAATGAGCAGTTCTTC.